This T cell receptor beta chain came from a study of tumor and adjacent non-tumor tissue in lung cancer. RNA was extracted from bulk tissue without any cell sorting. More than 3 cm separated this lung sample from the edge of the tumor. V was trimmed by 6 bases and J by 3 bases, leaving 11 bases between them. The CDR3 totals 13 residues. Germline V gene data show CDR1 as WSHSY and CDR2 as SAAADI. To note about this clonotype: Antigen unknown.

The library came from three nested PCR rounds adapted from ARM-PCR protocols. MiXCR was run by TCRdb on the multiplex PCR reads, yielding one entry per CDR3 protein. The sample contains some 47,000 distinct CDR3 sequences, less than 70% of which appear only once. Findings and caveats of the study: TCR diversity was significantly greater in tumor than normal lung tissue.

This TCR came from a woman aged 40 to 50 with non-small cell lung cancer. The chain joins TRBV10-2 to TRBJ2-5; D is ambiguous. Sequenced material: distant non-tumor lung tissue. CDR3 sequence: CASSEDSEETQYF. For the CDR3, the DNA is TGCGCCAGCAGCGAGGATTCTGAAGAGACCCAGTACTTC.